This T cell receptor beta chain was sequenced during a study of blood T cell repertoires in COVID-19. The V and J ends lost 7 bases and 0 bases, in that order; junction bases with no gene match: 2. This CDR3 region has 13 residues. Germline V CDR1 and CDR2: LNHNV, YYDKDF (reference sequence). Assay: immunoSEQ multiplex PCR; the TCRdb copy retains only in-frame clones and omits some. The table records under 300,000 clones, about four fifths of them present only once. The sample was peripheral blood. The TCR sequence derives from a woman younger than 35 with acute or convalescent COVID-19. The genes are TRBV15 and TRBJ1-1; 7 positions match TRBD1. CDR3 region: CATTTGLNTEAFF. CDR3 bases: TGTGCCACCACGACAGGGCTGAACACTGAAGCTTTCTTT.